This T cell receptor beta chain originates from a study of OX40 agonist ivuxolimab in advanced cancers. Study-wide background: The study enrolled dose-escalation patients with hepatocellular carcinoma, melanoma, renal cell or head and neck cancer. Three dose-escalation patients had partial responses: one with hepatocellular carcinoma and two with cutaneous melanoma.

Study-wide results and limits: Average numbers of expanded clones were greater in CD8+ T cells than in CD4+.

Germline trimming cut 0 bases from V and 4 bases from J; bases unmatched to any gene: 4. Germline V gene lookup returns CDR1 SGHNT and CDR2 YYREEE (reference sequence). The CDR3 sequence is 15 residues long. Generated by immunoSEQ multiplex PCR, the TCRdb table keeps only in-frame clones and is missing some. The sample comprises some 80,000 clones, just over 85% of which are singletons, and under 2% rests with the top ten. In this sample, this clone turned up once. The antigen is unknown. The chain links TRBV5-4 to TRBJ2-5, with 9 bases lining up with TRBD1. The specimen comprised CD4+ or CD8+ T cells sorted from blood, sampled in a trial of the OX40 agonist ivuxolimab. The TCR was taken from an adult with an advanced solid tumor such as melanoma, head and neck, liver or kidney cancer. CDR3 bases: TGTGCCAGCAGCTTGGGGGGACAGGGTAGAGAGACCCAGTACTTC. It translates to CASSLGGQGRETQYF.